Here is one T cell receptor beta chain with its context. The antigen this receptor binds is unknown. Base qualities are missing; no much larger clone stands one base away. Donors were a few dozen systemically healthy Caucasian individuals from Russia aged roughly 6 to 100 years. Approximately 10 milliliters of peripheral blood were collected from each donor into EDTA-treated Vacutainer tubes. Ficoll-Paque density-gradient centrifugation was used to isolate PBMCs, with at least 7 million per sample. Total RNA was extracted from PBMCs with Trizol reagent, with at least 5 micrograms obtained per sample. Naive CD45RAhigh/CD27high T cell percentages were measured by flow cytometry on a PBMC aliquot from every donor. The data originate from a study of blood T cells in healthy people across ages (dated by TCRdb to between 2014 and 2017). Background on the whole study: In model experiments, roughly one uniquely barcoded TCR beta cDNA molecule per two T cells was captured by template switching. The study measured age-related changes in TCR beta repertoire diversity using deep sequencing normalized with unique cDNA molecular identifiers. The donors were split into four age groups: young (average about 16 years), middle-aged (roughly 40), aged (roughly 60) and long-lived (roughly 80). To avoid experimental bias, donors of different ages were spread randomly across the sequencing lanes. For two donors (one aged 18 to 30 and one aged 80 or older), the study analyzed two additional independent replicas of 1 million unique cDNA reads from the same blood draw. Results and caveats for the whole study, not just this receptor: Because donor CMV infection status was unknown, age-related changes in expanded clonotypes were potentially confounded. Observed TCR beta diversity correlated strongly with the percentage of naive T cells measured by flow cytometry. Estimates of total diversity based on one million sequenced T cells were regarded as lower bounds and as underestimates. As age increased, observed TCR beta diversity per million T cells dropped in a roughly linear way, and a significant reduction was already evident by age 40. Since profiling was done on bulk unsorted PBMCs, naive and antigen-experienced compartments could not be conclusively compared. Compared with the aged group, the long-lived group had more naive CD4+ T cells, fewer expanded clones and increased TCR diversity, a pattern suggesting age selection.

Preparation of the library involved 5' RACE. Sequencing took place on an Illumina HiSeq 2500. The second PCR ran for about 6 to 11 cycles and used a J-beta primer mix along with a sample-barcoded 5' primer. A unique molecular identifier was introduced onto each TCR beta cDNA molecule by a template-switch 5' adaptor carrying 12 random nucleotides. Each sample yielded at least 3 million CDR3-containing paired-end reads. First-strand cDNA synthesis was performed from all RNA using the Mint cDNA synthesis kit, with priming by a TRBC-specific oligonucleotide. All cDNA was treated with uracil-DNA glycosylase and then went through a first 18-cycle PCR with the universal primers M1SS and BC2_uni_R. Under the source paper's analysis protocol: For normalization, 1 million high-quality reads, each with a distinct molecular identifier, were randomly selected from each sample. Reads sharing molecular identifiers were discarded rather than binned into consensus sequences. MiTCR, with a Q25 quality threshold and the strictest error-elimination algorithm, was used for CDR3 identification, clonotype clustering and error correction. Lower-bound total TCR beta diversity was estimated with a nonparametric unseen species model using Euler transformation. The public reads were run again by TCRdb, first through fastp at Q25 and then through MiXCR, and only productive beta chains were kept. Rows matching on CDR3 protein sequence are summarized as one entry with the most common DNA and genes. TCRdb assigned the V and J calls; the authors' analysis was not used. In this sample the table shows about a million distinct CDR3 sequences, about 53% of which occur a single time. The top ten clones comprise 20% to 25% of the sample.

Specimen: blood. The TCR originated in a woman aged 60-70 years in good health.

The sequenced DNA is TGTGCCAGCAGCCCTCGCCCCACTGAAGCTTTCTTT. Its protein product is CASSPRPTEAFF. The V and J genes are TRBV6-2 or TRBV6-3 and TRBJ1-1; no D gene call is confident. CDR1 and CDR2, looked up from the germline V gene, are MNHEY and SVGEGT. The V and J ends are trimmed by 6 bases and 4 bases, leaving 9 bases between them. Reading from cysteine to phenylalanine, the CDR3 counts 12 amino acids. Of the read, only the CDR3 DNA is kept; its 36 bases are in frame from base 1.